A selection of T cell receptor beta chains follows, all from one sample in a study of T cells after yellow fever vaccination. TCRdb reprocessed the 5' RACE reads with MiXCR, giving one entry per CDR3 protein. Of more than 200,000 distinct CDR3 sequences listed, about 3.5% are singletons. Specimen: PBMCs, collected 15 days after the yellow fever booster vaccination. Receptors originate from a young man who received the YFV17D yellow fever vaccine. CDR3s include the opening cysteine and the closing phenylalanine or tryptophan. Each record gives: V gene, clone size, D gene, J gene, CDR3 protein, CDR3 DNA. A D gene is named only where the DNA matches it firmly. The size entry is marked missing in some rows and otherwise reads once, few, many or a size class.

V: TRBV5-6; size: few; D: TRBD1; J: TRBJ2-5; CDR3: CASSFIPGQHPTQETQYF; DNA: TGTGCCAGCAGCTTCATACCGGGACAGCACCCGACGCAAGAGACCCAGTACTTC
V: TRBV9; size: many; D: TRBD1; J: TRBJ1-3; CDR3: CASSGARTGPSSGNTIYF; DNA: TGTGCCAGCAGCGGGGCGAGGACAGGCCCAAGCTCTGGAAACACCATATATTTT
V: TRBV7-2; size: many; D: -; J: TRBJ1-6; CDR3: CASSLDAPGSYNSPLHF; DNA: TGTGCCAGCAGCTTAGACGCCCCAGGGTCCTATAATTCACCCCTCCACTTT
V: TRBV7-9; size: many; D: TRBD2; J: TRBJ2-1; CDR3: CASSSASGLLTYNEQFF; DNA: TGTGCCAGCAGTTCCGCCTCGGGACTATTGACCTACAATGAGCAGTTCTTC
V: TRBV9; size: few; D: TRBD2; J: TRBJ2-5; CDR3: CASSLMTSGERETQYF; DNA: TGTGCCAGCAGCTTAATGACTAGCGGGGAGAGGGAGACCCAGTACTTC
V: TRBV27; size: many; D: TRBD2; J: TRBJ2-7; CDR3: CASSLSAGGPFYEQYF; DNA: TGTGCCAGCAGTTTATCGGCGGGGGGGCCGTTCTACGAGCAGTACTTC
V: TRBV20-1; size: many; D: -; J: TRBJ2-5; CDR3: CSAWRETQYF; DNA: TGCAGTGCTTGGCGAGAGACCCAGTACTTC
V: TRBV4-3; size: -; D: -; J: TRBJ2-2; CDR3: CASSQPMAGRGTGELFF; DNA: TGCGCCAGCAGCCAACCCATGGCGGGGCGAGGCACCGGGGAGCTGTTTTTT
V: TRBV24-1; size: many; D: -; J: TRBJ1-1; CDR3: CATSEPPGRTNTEAFF; DNA: TGTGCCACCAGTGAGCCACCGGGACGGACGAACACTGAAGCTTTCTTT
V: TRBV19; size: -; D: -; J: TRBJ1-5; CDR3: CASSAGGRNQPQHF; DNA: TGTGCCAGTAGTGCGGGGGGGCGCAATCAGCCCCAGCATTTT
V: TRBV5-1; size: many; D: TRBD2; J: TRBJ2-5; CDR3: CASSLALAGAQETQYF; DNA: TGCGCCAGCAGCTTGGCCCTAGCGGGGGCACAAGAGACCCAGTACTTC
V: TRBV29-1; size: -; D: -; J: TRBJ2-3; CDR3: CSVEKFTDTQYF; DNA: TGCAGCGTTGAAAAGTTCACAGATACGCAGTATTTT
V: TRBV5-1; size: many; D: -; J: TRBJ2-3; CDR3: CATRPGTSTDTQYF; DNA: TGCGCCACCCGCCCCGGGACTAGCACAGATACGCAGTATTTT
V: TRBV7-2; size: few; D: TRBD2; J: TRBJ2-5; CDR3: CASSLARTSGGAQYF; DNA: TGTGCCAGCAGCTTAGCCAGGACTAGCGGGGGGGCCCAGTACTTC
V: TRBV9; size: many; D: -; J: TRBJ1-6; CDR3: CASSVASSSYNSPLHF; DNA: TGTGCCAGCAGCGTAGCGTCGAGCTCCTATAATTCACCCCTCCACTTT
V: TRBV7-7; size: many; D: -; J: TRBJ2-7; CDR3: CASATNEGVEQYF; DNA: TGTGCCAGCGCCACTAACGAGGGGGTCGAGCAGTACTTC
V: TRBV15; size: once; D: -; J: TRBJ1-2; CDR3: CATSIEGTHYGYTF; DNA: TGTGCCACCAGCATCGAGGGGACCCACTATGGCTACACCTTC
V: TRBV5-1; size: many; D: -; J: TRBJ2-5; CDR3: CASSLKLGGETQYF; DNA: TGCGCCAGCAGCTTGAAGCTGGGGGGAGAGACCCAGTACTTC
V: TRBV29-1; size: many; D: TRBD2; J: TRBJ2-7; CDR3: CSVLGGLAGDIYEQYF; DNA: TGCAGCGTCCTGGGGGGACTAGCGGGGGATATCTACGAGCAGTACTTC
V: TRBV24-1; size: few; D: -; J: TRBJ1-5; CDR3: CATRKLSAWGQPQHF; DNA: TGTGCCACCAGAAAGTTGTCTGCGTGGGGCCAGCCCCAGCATTTT
V: TRBV12-3/TRBV12-4; size: few; D: -; J: TRBJ1-4; CDR3: CASSRQGSNEKLFF; DNA: TGTGCCAGCAGTCGCCAAGGTTCTAATGAAAAACTGTTTTTT
V: TRBV7-2; size: many; D: TRBD1; J: TRBJ2-1; CDR3: CASRQMGQVYNEQFF; DNA: TGTGCCAGCAGACAAATGGGACAGGTGTACAATGAGCAGTTCTTC
V: TRBV12-5; size: many; D: -; J: TRBJ1-2; CDR3: CASGSSTGSLDGYTF; DNA: TGTGCTAGTGGTTCCTCAACAGGGTCCTTGGATGGCTACACCTTC
V: TRBV7-2; size: many; D: TRBD1; J: TRBJ2-7; CDR3: CASSSQGAVYEQYF; DNA: TGTGCCAGCAGCTCGCAGGGGGCGGTCTACGAGCAGTACTTC
V: TRBV5-1; size: -; D: TRBD2; J: TRBJ2-5; CDR3: CASSPGLAGIQETQYF; DNA: TGCGCCAGCAGCCCCGGACTAGCGGGGATCCAAGAGACCCAGTACTTC
V: TRBV29-1; size: many; D: -; J: TRBJ1-1; CDR3: CSVGSGNTEAFF; DNA: TGCAGCGTTGGCTCCGGGAACACTGAAGCTTTCTTT
V: TRBV12-3/TRBV12-4; size: many; D: -; J: TRBJ1-3; CDR3: CASSPGGGFSGNTIYF; DNA: TGTGCCAGCAGTCCAGGAGGGGGTTTCTCTGGAAACACCATATATTTT
V: TRBV5-1; size: many; D: -; J: TRBJ1-1; CDR3: CASSLGPEAGPAFF; DNA: TGCGCCAGCAGCTTGGGGCCCGAGGCGGGGCCGGCTTTCTTT
V: TRBV20-1; size: many; D: -; J: TRBJ1-3; CDR3: CSARGRSGNTIYF; DNA: TGCAGTGCTAGAGGCCGATCTGGAAACACCATATATTTT
V: TRBV4-3; size: many; D: TRBD1; J: TRBJ2-1; CDR3: CASSQDGTGLNEQFF; DNA: TGCGCCAGCAGCCAAGATGGGACAGGGCTCAATGAGCAGTTCTTC
V: TRBV6-2/TRBV6-3; size: few; D: -; J: TRBJ2-7; CDR3: CASSYSSLRGPYEQYF; DNA: TGTGCCAGCAGTTACTCGTCCCTTCGGGGCCCCTACGAGCAGTACTTC
V: TRBV20-1; size: many; D: -; J: TRBJ2-1; CDR3: CSARNRVQFF; DNA: TGCAGTGCTAGAAACAGGGTGCAGTTCTTC
V: TRBV5-1; size: many; D: -; J: TRBJ2-7; CDR3: CASSQDAPSYSYEQYF; DNA: TGCGCCAGCAGCCAGGACGCTCCATCCTACTCCTACGAGCAGTACTTC
V: TRBV6-5; size: many; D: -; J: TRBJ1-5; CDR3: CARFQGAFWHF; DNA: TGTGCCAGATTTCAGGGTGCTTTTTGGCATTTT
V: TRBV3-1; size: many; D: TRBD2; J: TRBJ2-2; CDR3: CASSHRLAGGPGELFF; DNA: TGTGCCAGCAGCCACCGACTAGCGGGGGGCCCCGGGGAGCTGTTTTTT
V: TRBV5-1; size: few; D: -; J: TRBJ1-1; CDR3: CASNNGGNTEAFF; DNA: TGCGCCAGCAACAACGGGGGGAACACTGAAGCTTTCTTT
V: TRBV12-3/TRBV12-4; size: many; D: -; J: TRBJ1-1; CDR3: CASQLSGAGNTEAFF; DNA: TGTGCCAGCCAATTGTCAGGGGCGGGGAACACTGAAGCTTTCTTT
V: TRBV6-5; size: many; D: -; J: TRBJ2-1; CDR3: CASRRGVGEQFF; DNA: TGTGCCAGCAGAAGGGGGGTAGGTGAGCAGTTCTTC
V: TRBV30; size: many; D: -; J: TRBJ1-1; CDR3: CAWSVTGHGTEAFF; DNA: TGTGCCTGGAGTGTAACAGGCCATGGTACTGAAGCTTTCTTT
V: TRBV4-1; size: many; D: TRBD1; J: TRBJ2-7; CDR3: CASSYQRQGTSNYEQYF; DNA: TGCGCCAGCAGCTACCAGAGACAGGGTACGTCTAACTACGAGCAGTACTTC
V: TRBV7-9; size: many; D: -; J: TRBJ2-4; CDR3: CASSLTRDNIQYF; DNA: TGTGCCAGCAGCCTTACCCGGGACAATATTCAGTACTTC